Presented here are 28 T cell receptor beta chains from one specimen sequenced in a study of CD8 T cells in ankylosing spondylitis. Overall study findings and caveats: Among TCR beta sequences, a motif of under ten highly homologous variants appeared characteristic of ankylosing spondylitis blood.

These TCRs are of unknown antigen specificity. TCRdb re-called the 5' RACE reads with MiXCR, one entry per CDR3 protein. The sample holds under 250,000 distinct CDR3 sequences, 6% to 8.5% seen once. Sequences were obtained from blood, either unsorted or a sorted T cell fraction (not recorded which). These receptors all stem from a male donor with ankylosing spondylitis.

DNA for the CDR3: TGTGCCAGCAGTCCCTCGCCGGGACTAGCCCCGCTGGAGCAGTTCTTC. Protein sequence: CASSPSPGLAPLEQFF. This chain uses TRBV7-2 with TRBJ2-1, with 9 positions matching TRBD2. V dropped 6 bases and J dropped 10; count of bases not matched to a gene: 16. Germline V lookup: CDR1 SGHTA, CDR2 FQGNSA. The CDR3 sequence is 16 residues long.

The chain recombines TRBV3-1 with TRBJ2-5, with TRBD2 as a possible D gene (6 bases). There are 14 residues in the CDR3. Trimming took 10 bases from V and 0 from J, leaving 15 bases between them. Germline CDR1 LGHDT, CDR2 YNNKEL (reference sequence). This chain's CDR3 is CAMRDDKYQETQYF. The DNA for the CDR3 is TGTGCCATGCGGGACGATAAGTACCAAGAGACCCAGTACTTC.

This clonotype was observed at least ten times. This rearrangement joins TRBV7-9 to TRBJ2-1, with no clear D. The V and J ends lost 5 bases and 4 bases respectively, with 15 bases between them. CDR3 length equals 15 residues. CDR1 and CDR2 (germline): SEHNR, FQNEAQ (reference sequence). The CDR3 sequence is CASSPKESQYNEQFF. CDR3 bases: TGTGCCAGCAGCCCGAAGGAGTCGCAATACAATGAGCAGTTCTTC.

This clonotype was observed a handful of times. The chain combines TRBV7-8 with TRBJ1-4, with no clear D. Germline CDR1 and CDR2: SGHVS and FQNEAQ. The CDR3 runs 15 residues. The ends were cut back, 5 bases at V and 4 bases at J, with 14 bases in the middle. This CDR3 reads CASSPQTANNEKLFF. The CDR3 nucleotides read TGTGCCAGCAGCCCTCAGACCGCCAATAATGAAAAACTGTTTTTT. The variable domain in full, with the rest retrieved from reference TRBV7-8 and TRBJ1-4, is GAGVSQSPRYKVAKRGQDVALRCDPISGHVSLFWYQQALGQGPEFLTYFQNEAQLDKSGLPSDRFFAERPEGSVSTLKIQRTQQEDSAVYLCASSPQTANNEKLFFGSGTQLSVL.

Ten or more counts support this clonotype. The chain employs TRBV6-4 and TRBJ2-2, with TRBD1 as a possible D gene (7 bases). The ends were cut back, 10 bases at V and 4 bases at J, with 13 bases in the middle. Germline V gene lookup returns CDR1 MRHNA and CDR2 SNTAGT. The CDR3 totals 13 residues. CDR3 DNA sequence: TGTGCCACCCAGGGGGGTTTCACCGGGGAGCTGTTTTTT. It translates to CATQGGFTGELFF.

This clonotype occurred many times. V is TRBV7-2 and J is TRBJ2-7, with TRBD2 identical over 8 bases. V shed 3 bases and J 2 bases; nucleotides not matched to a gene: 3. CDR1 and CDR2 (germline): SGHTA, FQGNSA. The CDR3 is 14 residues long. The CDR3 spells CASSFGGGAYEQYF. Here the CDR3 DNA reads TGTGCCAGCAGCTTCGGGGGGGGGGCCTACGAGCAGTACTTC.

This clonotype was seen many times. The J gene is TRBJ2-3, the V gene TRBV28, with 11 nucleotides matching TRBD1. The CDR3 has 14 amino acids. V was pared by 10 bases and J by 4 bases, with 7 bases of the junction left unmatched. Germline V lookup: CDR1 MDHEN, CDR2 SYDVKM. For the CDR3, the DNA is TGTGCCATCAAGGACAGGGGGCTGTCAGATACGCAGTATTTT. Translation: CAIKDRGLSDTQYF.

The sample holds many counts of this clonotype. The chain recombines TRBV4-3 with TRBJ2-6; D is unclear. V lost 2 bases, J lost 0 bases, and 8 bases lay in between. Germline CDR1 LGHNA, CDR2 YSLEER. CDR3 length: 16 amino acids. The CDR3 protein is CASSQYTISGANVLTF. DNA for the CDR3: TGCGCCAGCAGCCAATATACCATCTCTGGGGCCAACGTCCTGACTTTC.

Ten or more counts support this clonotype. The chain joins TRBV3-1 to TRBJ2-1; 8 bases are shared with TRBD2. Germline CDR1 reads LGHDT; CDR2 reads YNNKEL (reference sequence). The CDR3 runs 16 residues. With V trimmed by 3 bases and J by 0 bases, 4 bases remained unmatched. For the CDR3, the DNA is TGTGCCAGCAGCCAGGAGCGGGGGCCCTCCTACAATGAGCAGTTCTTC. Protein product: CASSQERGPSYNEQFF.

In this sample, this clonotype turned up many times. This chain connects TRBV13 to TRBJ2-4; a weak D match, TRBD1 (6 bases). From germline, CDR1 is PRHDT and CDR2 FYEKMQ (reference sequence). V was cut by 5 bases and J by 0 bases, with 11 bases left in between. CDR3 length: 15 residues. The CDR3 here is CASSPPGVAKNIQYF. CDR3 DNA sequence: TGTGCCAGCAGCCCCCCAGGGGTAGCCAAAAACATTCAGTACTTC.

This clonotype was detected a few times. V gene TRBV15 combines with J gene TRBJ2-7; weak D call: TRBD1 (5 bases). This CDR3 is built from 12 residues. V lost 5 bases, J lost 6 bases, and 11 bases lay in between. Germline V gene sequence: CDR1 LNHNV, CDR2 YYDKDF (reference sequence). CDR3 residues: CATSLDSPEQYF. Written as DNA, the CDR3 is TGTGCCACCAGCCTTGACAGTCCCGAGCAGTACTTC.

This clonotype was found many times. CDR3: CASSLTGDWINQPQHF. Written as DNA, the CDR3 is TGTGCCAGCAGTCTGACAGGGGACTGGATCAATCAGCCCCAGCATTTT. J is TRBJ1-5 and V is TRBV12-3 or TRBV12-4, with TRBD1 matching 8 bases. Unmatched junction bases numbered 9, after V lost 5 bases and J lost 3 bases. The CDR3 is 16 amino acids.

The sample holds many counts of this clonotype. This rearrangement joins TRBV12-3 or TRBV12-4 to TRBJ2-1; unclear D gene. The CDR3 contains 14 residues. V dropped 4 bases and J dropped 0 bases, with 7 bases sitting between them. CDR3 DNA sequence: TGTGCCAGCAGTTACGGAGTCTCCTACAATGAGCAGTTCTTC. Encoded protein: CASSYGVSYNEQFF.

This clonotype has a count of ten or more. The V gene is TRBV2, the J gene TRBJ1-5; the D gene is possibly TRBD1 (5 bases). The CDR3 spans 15 residues. Per germline, CDR1 SNHLY and CDR2 FYNNEI. V was clipped by 2 bases and J by 0 bases, with 8 bases between them. CDR3 sequence reads: CASSEWGFSNQPQHF. In DNA form, the CDR3 reads TGTGCCAGCAGTGAATGGGGCTTTAGCAATCAGCCCCAGCATTTT.

This clonotype showed up many times. This chain uses TRBV28 with TRBJ1-5; D not certain. Trimming left V 10 bases short and J 0 bases short, with 13 bases between. Germline V CDR1 and CDR2: MDHEN, SYDVKM. The CDR3 spans 14 residues. The CDR3 DNA follows: TGTGCCACCAAGCGAGGATATAGCAATCAGCCCCAGCATTTT. Translated: CATKRGYSNQPQHF.

This clonotype was found a few times. CDR3 residues: CASSLLPGSSSYEQYF. The CDR3 DNA sequence: TGTGCCAGCAGCTTACTGCCGGGGTCGAGCTCCTACGAGCAGTACTTC. The V and J genes are TRBV7-8 and TRBJ2-7; TRBD2 is a possible D gene (5 bases). Trimming left V 2 bases short and J 0 bases short, with 14 bases between. The CDR3 has 16 residues. Per germline, CDR1 SGHVS and CDR2 FQNEAQ.

This clonotype was seen at least ten times. The V and J genes are TRBV20-1 and TRBJ1-1, with 8 bases identical to TRBD1. Germline V gene lookup returns CDR1 DFQATT and CDR2 SNEGSKA (reference sequence). The CDR3 sequence is 14 residues long. J lost 1 base, V lost 1 base, and 2 bases had no gene match. The DNA for the CDR3 is TGCAGTGCTAGAGGCGACAGGGGGAACACTGAAGCTTTCTTT. The encoded protein is CSARGDRGNTEAFF.

This clonotype was seen at least ten times. The J gene is TRBJ2-1, the V gene TRBV24-1, with D maybe TRBD1 (6 bases). Trimming pared 0 bases from V and 8 bases from J, leaving 13 bases between. The CDR3 sequence is 15 residues long. Germline CDR1 is KGHDR and CDR2 is SFDVKD. Here the CDR3 reads CATSDLTVPGDEQFF. In nucleotides, the CDR3 is TGTGCCACCAGTGATTTGACAGTTCCAGGGGATGAGCAGTTCTTC.

This clonotype was seen more than once but under ten times. The V call is TRBV7-9, the J call TRBJ2-5, with 9 bases that match TRBD2. The CDR3 has 15 residues. Germline V gene sequence: CDR1 SEHNR, CDR2 FQNEAQ (reference sequence). V dropped 5 bases and J dropped 7; count of bases not matched to a gene: 11. This CDR3 is CASSPGLAGSGTQYF. The CDR3, as DNA: TGTGCCAGCAGCCCGGGGCTAGCGGGGTCGGGGACCCAGTACTTC.

This clonotype showed up just a few times. The chain couples TRBV14 to TRBJ2-1; D ambiguous. Trimming stripped 3 bases from V and 5 bases from J, with 8 bases between. This CDR3 is built from 13 residues. The germline V gene has CDR1 SGHDN and CDR2 FVKESK. The DNA of the CDR3 is TGTGCCAGCAGCCACCAGGTTGACAATGAGCAGTTCTTC. Residues: CASSHQVDNEQFF. The entire variable domain, with the rest obtained from reference TRBV14 and TRBJ2-1, is as follows: EAGVTQFPSHSVIEKGQTVTLRCDPISGHDNLYWYRRVMGKEIKFLLHFVKESKQDESGMPNNRFLAERTGGTYSTLKVQPAELEDSGVYFCASSHQVDNEQFFGPGTRLTVL.

This clonotype was picked up many times. This rearrangement joins TRBV27 to TRBJ2-3; 7 positions match TRBD2. Germline values: CDR1 MNHEY, CDR2 SMNVEV (reference sequence). V lost 5 bases to trimming and J lost 5 bases; unmatched junction nucleotides: 10. The CDR3 extends over 15 amino acids. CDR3 bases: TGTGCCAGCAGTCCGCTACTAGCGTCAGGAGATACGCAGTATTTT. This translates into CASSPLLASGDTQYF.

This clonotype was seen ten or more times. The chain recombines TRBV25-1 with TRBJ2-1; D might be TRBD1 (6 bases). Germline assignment: CDR1 MGHDK and CDR2 SYGVNS. Between the trimmed V and J ends, which lost 5 bases and 1 base, there was a span of 15 bases. CDR3 length: 16 residues. In nucleotides, the CDR3 is TGTGCCAGCAGTCAGACAGGAAGCAGGTCCTACAATGAGCAGTTCTTC. Translation: CASSQTGSRSYNEQFF.

V usage is TRBV6-5 and J usage is TRBJ1-1; no clear D. Per the germline V gene, CDR1 is MNHEY and CDR2 is SVGAGI. The CDR3 is made up of 11 amino acids. The ends were cut back, 4 bases at V and 7 bases at J, with 7 bases in the middle. The CDR3 spells CASSWKGEAFF. Written as DNA, the CDR3 is TGTGCCAGCAGTTGGAAGGGTGAAGCTTTCTTT.

The sample holds many counts of this clonotype. The gene calls are TRBV6-1 and TRBJ1-1; possible D gene TRBD1, 5 bases. Trimming removed 3 bases at V and 5 bases at J, with 10 bases between. CDR3 size: 13 residues. Germline V gene lookup returns CDR1 MNHNS and CDR2 SASEGT. The CDR3 nucleotides read TGTGCCAGCAGTGACCTGACAGATACTGAAGCTTTCTTT. Protein sequence: CASSDLTDTEAFF.

The chain uses TRBV2 and TRBJ2-2; D call uncertain. There are 13 residues in the CDR3. V lost 3 bases and J 4 bases, leaving 6 bases between the germline ends. Germline CDR1 is SNHLY and CDR2 is FYNNEI. The CDR3: CASSDFATGELFF. The CDR3 region has the DNA TGTGCCAGCAGTGACTTCGCCACCGGGGAGCTGTTTTTT.

This clonotype came up many times. The rearrangement joins TRBV28 to TRBJ1-2; D ambiguous. Germline CDR1 and CDR2: MDHEN and SYDVKM. This CDR3 contains 13 residues. The V end lost 3 bases, the J end lost 8 bases, and 13 bases lay between the germline ends. CDR3 bases: TGTGCCAGCAGTTTTGGTTGGGGTGGCGGCTACACCTTC. As protein: CASSFGWGGGYTF.

The table lists this clonotype with a few counts. In DNA form, the CDR3 reads TGTGCCAGCAGCTTTATGGGACTGAACACTGAAGCTTTCTTT. Its translation is CASSFMGLNTEAFF. V gene TRBV7-2 combines with J gene TRBJ1-1; weak D call: TRBD1 (5 bases). The germline gives CDR1 SGHTA, CDR2 FQGNSA. The CDR3 is made up of 14 amino acids. The V end was cut by 3 bases, the J end by 0 bases, with 8 bases between.

This clonotype was recorded once. The chain combines TRBV10-3 with TRBJ2-1, with 7 positions matching TRBD1. CDR3 length: 13 residues. Germline CDR1 and CDR2: ENHRY and SYGVKD. The CDR3: CAAVGQRDNEQFF. In nucleotides, the CDR3 is TGTGCTGCCGTGGGACAGCGAGACAATGAGCAGTTCTTC.